These 6 T cell receptor beta chains share one sample of origin, sequenced in a study of graft-versus-host responses after intestinal transplantation. Generated by immunoSEQ multiplex PCR, the TCRdb table keeps only in-frame clones and is missing some. The table shows fewer than 75,000 clones, with about 90% occurring only once. The sequenced sample was PBMCs, obtained 26 days after transplant. Receptor source: a human patient who received an intestinal transplant, so some T cells may come from the graft donor.

The chain links TRBV28 to TRBJ2-1; maybe TRBD2 (6 bases). The CDR3 covers 15 residues. Per germline, CDR1 MDHEN and CDR2 SYDVKM. Trimming took off 6 bases at V and 8 bases at J, with 20 bases between the two ends. CDR3 loop: CASRKWSSGGDEQFF. CDR3 in DNA: TGTGCCAGCAGGAAATGGAGTAGCGGCGGGGATGAGCAGTTCTTC.

The V and J genes are TRBV28 and TRBJ1-5; D may be TRBD1 (5 bases). Germline V lookup: CDR1 MDHEN, CDR2 SYDVKM. Trimming stripped 3 bases from V and 0 bases from J, with 12 bases between. The CDR3 length is 16 residues. The CDR3 DNA sequence: TGTGCCAGCAGTTTTGAAAGGACACTTAGCAATCAGCCCCAGCATTTT. This gives the protein CASSFERTLSNQPQHF.

This chain joins TRBV6-5 and TRBJ1-1; tentatively, D is TRBD1 (6 bases). V was cut by 6 bases and J by 6 bases, with 17 bases left in between. The CDR3 loop spans 14 amino acids. Per the germline V gene, CDR1 is MNHEY and CDR2 is SVGAGI. The CDR3 coding sequence is TGTGCCAGCAGGGTGGGTCCAGGACAGTCTGAAGCTTTCTTT. Its translation: CASRVGPGQSEAFF.

The chain uses TRBV6-6 and TRBJ1-4; TRBD1 matches 10 bases. The CDR3 extends over 15 amino acids. V lost 9 bases and J lost 8; bases outside the gene matches: 12. The germline CDR1 and CDR2 sequences are MNHNY and SVGAGI (reference sequence). CDR3 amino acids: CASKSGTGEIEKLFF. The CDR3 nucleotides read TGTGCCAGTAAATCAGGGACAGGGGAGATAGAAAAACTGTTTTTT.

This clone was picked up one time. The CDR3 DNA reads as TGCGCCAGCAGCTTGGGGGCAGGGATCGATACCGGGGAGCTGTTTTTT. It translates to CASSLGAGIDTGELFF. The chain carries TRBV5-1 and TRBJ2-2; perhaps TRBD1 as D (5 bases). V dropped 0 bases and J dropped 5 bases, with 14 bases sitting between them. Germline lookup yields CDR1 SGHRS and CDR2 YFSETQ. The CDR3 extends over 16 amino acids.

J is TRBJ2-5 and V is TRBV6-4; 10 nucleotides agree with TRBD2. The CDR3 length is 15 residues. Germline values: CDR1 MRHNA, CDR2 SNTAGT. Trimming cost V 0 bases and J 4 bases; bases outside gene matches: 2. The CDR3 sequence is CASSDSASGGETQYF. CDR3 DNA sequence: TGTGCCAGCAGTGACTCAGCTAGCGGGGGAGAGACCCAGTACTTC.